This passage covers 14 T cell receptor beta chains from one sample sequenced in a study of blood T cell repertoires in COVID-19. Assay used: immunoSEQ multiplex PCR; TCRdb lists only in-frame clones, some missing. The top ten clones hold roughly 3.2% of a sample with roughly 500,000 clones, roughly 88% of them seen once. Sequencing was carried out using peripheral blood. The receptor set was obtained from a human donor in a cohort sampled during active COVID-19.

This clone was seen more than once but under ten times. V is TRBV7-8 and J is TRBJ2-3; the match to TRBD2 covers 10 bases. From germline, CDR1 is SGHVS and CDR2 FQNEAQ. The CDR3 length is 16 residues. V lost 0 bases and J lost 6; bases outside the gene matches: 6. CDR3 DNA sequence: TGTGCCAGCAGCTTAGCGCGTCTAGCGGGAGTGGATACGCAGTATTTT. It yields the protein CASSLARLAGVDTQYF.

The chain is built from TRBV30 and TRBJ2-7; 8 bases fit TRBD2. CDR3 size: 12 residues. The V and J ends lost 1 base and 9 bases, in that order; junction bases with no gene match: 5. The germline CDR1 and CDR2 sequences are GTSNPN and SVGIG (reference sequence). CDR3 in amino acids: CAWSGLALGQYF. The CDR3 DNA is TGTGCCTGGAGTGGACTAGCGCTAGGGCAGTACTTC.

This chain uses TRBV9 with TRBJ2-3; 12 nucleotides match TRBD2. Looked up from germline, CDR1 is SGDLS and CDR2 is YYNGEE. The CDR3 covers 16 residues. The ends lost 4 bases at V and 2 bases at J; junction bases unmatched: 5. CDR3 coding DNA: TGTGCCAGCAGCTCTAGCGGGAGGGCCAACACAGATACGCAGTATTTT. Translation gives CASSSSGRANTDTQYF.

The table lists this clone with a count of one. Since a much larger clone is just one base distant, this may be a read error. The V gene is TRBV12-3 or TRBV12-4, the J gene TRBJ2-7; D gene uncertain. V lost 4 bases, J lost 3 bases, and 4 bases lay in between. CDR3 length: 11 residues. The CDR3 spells CASSYSYEQYF. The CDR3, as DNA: TGTGCCAGCAGTTACAGCTACGAGCAGTACTTC.

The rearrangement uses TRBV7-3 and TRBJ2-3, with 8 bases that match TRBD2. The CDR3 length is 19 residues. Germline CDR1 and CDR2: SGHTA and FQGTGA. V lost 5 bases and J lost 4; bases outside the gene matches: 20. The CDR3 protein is CASSPRGGRAGGSADTQYF. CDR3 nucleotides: TGTGCCAGCAGCCCCCGGGGGGGTCGAGCAGGTGGGAGCGCAGATACGCAGTATTTT.

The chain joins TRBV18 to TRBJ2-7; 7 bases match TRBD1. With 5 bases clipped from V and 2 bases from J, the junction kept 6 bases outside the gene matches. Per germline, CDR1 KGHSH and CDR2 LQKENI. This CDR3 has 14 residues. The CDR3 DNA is TGTGCCAGCTCATCCCGACAGGGTACCTACGAGCAGTACTTC. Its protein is CASSSRQGTYEQYF.

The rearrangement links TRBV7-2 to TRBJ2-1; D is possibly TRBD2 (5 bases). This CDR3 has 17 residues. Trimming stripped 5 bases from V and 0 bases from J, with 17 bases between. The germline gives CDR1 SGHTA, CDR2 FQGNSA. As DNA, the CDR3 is TGTGCCAGCAGCGATTCTATTGCGGGTAGCTCCTACAATGAGCAGTTCTTC. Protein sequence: CASSDSIAGSSYNEQFF. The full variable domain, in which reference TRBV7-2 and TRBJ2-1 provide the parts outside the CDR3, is GAGVSQSPSNKVTEKGKDVELRCDPISGHTALYWYRQSLGQGLEFLIYFQGNSAPDKSGLPSDRFSAERTGGSVSTLTIQRTQQEDSAVYLCASSDSIAGSSYNEQFFGPGTRLTVL.

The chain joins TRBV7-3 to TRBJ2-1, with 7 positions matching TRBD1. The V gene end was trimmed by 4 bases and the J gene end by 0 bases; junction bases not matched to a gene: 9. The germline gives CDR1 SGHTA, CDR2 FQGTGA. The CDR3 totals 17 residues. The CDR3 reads CASSSTGQLASYNEQFF. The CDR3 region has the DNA TGTGCCAGCAGCTCCACGGGACAGCTCGCCTCCTACAATGAGCAGTTCTTC.

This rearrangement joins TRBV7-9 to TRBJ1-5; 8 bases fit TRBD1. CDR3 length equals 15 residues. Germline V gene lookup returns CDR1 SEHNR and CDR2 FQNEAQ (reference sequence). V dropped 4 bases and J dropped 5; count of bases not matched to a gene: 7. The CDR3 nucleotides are TGTGCCAGCAGCTCAACCGGGACAGGCTATCAGCCCCAGCATTTT. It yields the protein CASSSTGTGYQPQHF.

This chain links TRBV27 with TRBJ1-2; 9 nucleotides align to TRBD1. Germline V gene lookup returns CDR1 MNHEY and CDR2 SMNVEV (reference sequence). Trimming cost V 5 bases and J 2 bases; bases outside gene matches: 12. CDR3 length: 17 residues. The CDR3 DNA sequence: TGTGCCAGCAGTCCGCGGACAGGGGTGGTTCCAAACTATGGCTACACCTTC. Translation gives CASSPRTGVVPNYGYTF.

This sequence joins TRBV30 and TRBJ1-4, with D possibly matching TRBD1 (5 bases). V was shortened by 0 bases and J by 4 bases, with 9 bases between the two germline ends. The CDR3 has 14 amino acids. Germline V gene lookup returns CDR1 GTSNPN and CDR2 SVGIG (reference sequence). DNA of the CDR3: TGTGCCTGGAGTGTCCCGGGACTTAATGAAAAACTGTTTTTT. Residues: CAWSVPGLNEKLFF.

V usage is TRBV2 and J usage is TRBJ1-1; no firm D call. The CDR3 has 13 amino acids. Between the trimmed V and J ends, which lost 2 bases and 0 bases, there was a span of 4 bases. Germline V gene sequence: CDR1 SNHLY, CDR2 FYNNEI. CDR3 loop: CASSEFMNTEAFF. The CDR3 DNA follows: TGTGCCAGCAGTGAATTCATGAACACTGAAGCTTTCTTT.

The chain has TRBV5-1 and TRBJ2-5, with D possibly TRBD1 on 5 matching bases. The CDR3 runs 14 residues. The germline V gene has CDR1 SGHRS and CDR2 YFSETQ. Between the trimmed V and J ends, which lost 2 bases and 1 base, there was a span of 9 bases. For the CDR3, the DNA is TGCGCCAGCAGCTTTGGTGGGGCCCAAGAGACCCAGTACTTC. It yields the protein CASSFGGAQETQYF.

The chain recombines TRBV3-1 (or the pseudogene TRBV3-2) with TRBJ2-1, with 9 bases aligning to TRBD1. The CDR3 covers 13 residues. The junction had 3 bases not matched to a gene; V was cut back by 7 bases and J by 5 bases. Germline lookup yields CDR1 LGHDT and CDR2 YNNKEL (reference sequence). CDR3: CASTGTGNNEQFF. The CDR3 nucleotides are TGTGCCAGCACCGGGACAGGGAACAATGAGCAGTTCTTC.